These T cell receptor beta chains were read from a single sample in a study of T-cell memory formation after mild COVID-19. TCRdb independently ran MiXCR on the 5' RACE reads; one entry per CDR3 protein. In the table there are a few hundred thousand distinct CDR3 sequences, roughly 10% of which are singletons. The sequencing input was PBMCs or a T cell subset sorted from them (not recorded which). The receptors originated from a man between 18 and 35 years old who had mild COVID-19 (a few samples of this study predate the infection). Cell type and time point are not known. Both conserved end residues are part of each CDR3. A D gene is named only where the DNA matches it firmly. The listing skips clone size in some rows; elsewhere it reads once, few, many or a size class.

TRBJ2-2 | TRBD1 | - | TRBV20-1 | 15 | CSAKGTARGSGELFF | TGCAGTGCCAAAGGGACAGCCCGAGGGAGCGGGGAGCTGTTTTTT
TRBJ1-4 | - | many | TRBV27 | 12 | CASSLPNEKLFF | TGTGCCAGCAGTTTACCTAATGAAAAACTGTTTTTT
TRBJ2-3 | - | few | TRBV24-1 | 17 | CATSDLGGPYSTDTQYF | TGTGCCACCAGTGATTTGGGCGGACCCTATAGCACAGATACGCAGTATTTT
TRBJ1-2 | - | few | TRBV20-1 | 12 | CSAAGGRYGYTF | TGCAGTGCCGCGGGGGGTCGATATGGCTACACCTTC
TRBJ2-4 | TRBD1 | few | TRBV5-6 | 16 | CASSWGGDRVQNIQYF | TGTGCCAGCAGCTGGGGGGGGGACAGGGTCCAAAACATTCAGTACTTC
TRBJ2-1 | - | few | TRBV4-1 | 14 | CASSGGGRYNEQFF | TGCGCCAGCAGCGGAGGGGGTAGGTACAATGAGCAGTTCTTC
TRBJ1-2 | - | - | TRBV7-9 | 15 | CASSLGTANPYGYTF | TGTGCCAGCAGCTTAGGGACAGCTAATCCCTATGGCTACACCTTC
TRBJ2-7 | TRBD1 | - | TRBV27 | 14 | CASSPYRGAYEQYF | TGTGCCAGCAGTCCCTACAGGGGCGCCTACGAGCAGTACTTC
TRBJ2-3 | - | few | TRBV20-1 | 12 | CSARDRGMGQYF | TGCAGTGCTAGAGATCGGGGGATGGGGCAGTATTTT
TRBJ1-1 | - | - | TRBV7-6 | 16 | CASSLWGAQKGTEAFF | TGTGCCAGCAGCTTATGGGGGGCCCAAAAGGGCACTGAAGCTTTCTTT
TRBJ2-3 | TRBD1 | - | TRBV12-3/TRBV12-4 | 16 | CASSFWAGGTQDTQYF | TGTGCCAGCAGTTTTTGGGCAGGGGGAACGCAGGATACGCAGTATTTT
TRBJ2-7 | TRBD2 | - | TRBV3-1 | 15 | CASSQGSGGVYEQYF | TGTGCCAGCAGCCAAGGTAGCGGGGGAGTTTACGAGCAGTACTTC
TRBJ2-5 | - | many | TRBV30 | 14 | CAWSAGTLRETQYF | TGTGCCTGGAGTGCAGGGACTCTCCGGGAGACCCAGTACTTC
TRBJ2-3 | TRBD2 | many | TRBV7-2 | 16 | CASSGTGTSGSDTQYF | TGTGCCAGCAGCGGAACCGGGACTAGCGGATCAGATACGCAGTATTTT
TRBJ2-5 | - | - | TRBV27 | 15 | CASSFTGQPQETQYF | TGTGCCAGCAGTTTTACCGGGCAGCCTCAAGAGACCCAGTACTTC
TRBJ2-7 | - | few | TRBV4-1 | 15 | CASSQGPGTTSGQYF | TGCGCCAGCAGCCAAGGGCCTGGAACGACGTCGGGGCAGTACTTC
TRBJ2-5 | - | - | TRBV5-1 | 12 | CASSKQQETQYF | TGCGCCAGCAGCAAGCAGCAAGAGACCCAGTACTTC
TRBJ2-7 | - | many | TRBV13 | 13 | CASSLGGMGEQYF | TGTGCCAGCAGCTTAGGGGGTATGGGAGAGCAGTACTTC
TRBJ2-7 | TRBD2 | - | TRBV11-2 | 15 | CASSLIGGADYEQYF | TGTGCCAGCAGCTTAATCGGGGGGGCCGACTACGAGCAGTACTTC
TRBJ1-1 | - | many | TRBV4-1 | 15 | CASSHPSGPDTEAFF | TGCGCCAGCAGCCACCCTTCGGGACCCGACACTGAAGCTTTCTTT
TRBJ2-5 | TRBD1 | few | TRBV7-2 | 15 | CASSPGQGVKETQYF | TGTGCCAGCAGCCCAGGACAGGGTGTTAAAGAGACCCAGTACTTC
TRBJ2-2 | TRBD1 | - | TRBV19 | 19 | CASTTGTGTLRRGTGELFF | TGTGCCAGTACCACCGGGACAGGAACTTTGAGGCGGGGCACCGGGGAGCTGTTTTTT